This T cell receptor (beta chain) originates from a study of CD8 T cells in ankylosing spondylitis. Overall study findings and caveats: Ankylosing spondylitis blood appeared to be characterized by a TCR beta motif of roughly eight highly homologous variants. The authors reported significant enrichment of disease-linked clones in matched ankylosing spondylitis synovial fluid. Relatively rare in peripheral blood, disease-linked clones were also CD8+.

Quantitative molecular-barcoded 5'-RACE generated the TCR beta libraries. TCRdb reanalysed the 5' RACE reads using MiXCR and keeps one entry per CDR3 protein. The table lists 190,000 or so distinct CDR3 sequences, roughly 12% of them singletons. The CDR3 has 15 amino acids. V lost 1 base and J 0 bases, leaving 7 bases between the germline ends. Germline V CDR1 and CDR2: MGHRA, YSYEKL. As for this clonotype: Its antigen is undetermined.

Input material: blood, either unsorted or a sorted T cell fraction (not recorded which). The chain joins TRBV4-1 to TRBJ1-5; D uncertain. The receptor's source is a male donor with ankylosing spondylitis or in good health (not recorded which). CDR3 DNA sequence: TGCGCCAGCAGCCAAGTTGACACTAGCAATCAGCCCCAGCATTTT. This gives the protein CASSQVDTSNQPQHF.